This paragraph covers one T cell receptor beta chain sequence. Its specificity is not known. The data originate from a study of graft-versus-host responses after intestinal transplantation. Study information: Anti-thymocyte globulin served as induction for all recipients, who then took tacrolimus and steroids for three to four years.

The V gene's germline CDR1 is SGHRS and CDR2 YFSETQ. Unmatched junction bases numbered 4, after V lost 0 bases and J lost 1 base. The CDR3 extends over 16 amino acids. Study results and limitations: Some GvH clones were seen earlier in gut or blood, suggesting intestinal origin.

Here immunoSEQ multiplex PCR was the method, and the copy in TCRdb shows in-frame clones only, minus some. The table records more than 70,000 clones, roughly 80% of them present only once. This receptor was taken from a human donor who received an intestinal transplant. The sample consisted of unstimulated CD4+ T cells sorted from spleen or lymph node cells, taken before intestinal transplant. The chain is built from TRBV5-1 and TRBJ2-1, with TRBD2 identical over 7 bases. This chain's CDR3 is CASSLGLAFSYNEQFF. CDR3 coding DNA: TGCGCCAGCAGCTTGGGACTAGCCTTTTCCTACAATGAGCAGTTCTTC.